The clone carrying this TCR beta chain was seen just once. This CDR3 is built from 15 residues. Germline assignment: CDR1 SEHNR and CDR2 FQNEAQ (reference sequence). The germline V and J ends were trimmed by 2 bases and 3 bases, with 13 bases remaining between them. These data are taken from a study of shared clonotypes between healthy human individuals. Some clones are missing from TCRdb's copy, which holds only in-frame ones; the method was immunoSEQ multiplex PCR. This sample has about 2.3 million clones, with around 92% found just once. Source material: naive CD4+ T cells from PBMCs. The subset was: CD45RA+ positively selected. The sequence derives from a man aged 18-30 years in good health. Some clones in this sample may be carry-over from other donors' samples. The V and J genes are TRBV7-9 and TRBJ2-5, with D unresolved. CDR3 nucleotides: TGTGCCAGCAGCTTATCCCTGAGCAGTAAAGAGACCCAGTACTTC. Translated, it gives CASSLSLSSKETQYF.